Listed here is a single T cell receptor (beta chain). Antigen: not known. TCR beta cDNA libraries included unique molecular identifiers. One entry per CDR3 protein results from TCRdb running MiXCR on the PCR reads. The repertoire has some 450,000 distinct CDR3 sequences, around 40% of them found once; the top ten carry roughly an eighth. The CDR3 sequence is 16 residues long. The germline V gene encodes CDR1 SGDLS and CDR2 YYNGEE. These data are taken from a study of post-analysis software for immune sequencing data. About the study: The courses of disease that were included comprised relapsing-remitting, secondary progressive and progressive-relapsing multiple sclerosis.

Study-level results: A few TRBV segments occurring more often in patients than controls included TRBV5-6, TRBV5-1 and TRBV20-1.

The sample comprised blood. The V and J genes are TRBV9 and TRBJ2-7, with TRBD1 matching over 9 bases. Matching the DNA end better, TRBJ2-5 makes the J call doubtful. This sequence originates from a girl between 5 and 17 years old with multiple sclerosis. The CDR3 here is CASSVEGTGSWETQYF. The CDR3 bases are TGTGCCAGCAGCGTAGAAGGGACAGGGAGTTGGGAGACCCAGTACTTC.